This entry is about one T cell receptor (beta chain). There is no known antigen for this receptor. No much larger clonotype is one base removed from it; base qualities were not supplied. The collaborating institutions used their own protocols to collect whole blood in K2EDTA tubes. For TCRbeta analysis, collaborator samples were shipped as frozen whole blood, as isolated PBMCs, or as DNA extracted from either sample type. The immunoSEQ Assay, a bias-controlled multiplex PCR, was used to amplify TCRbeta CDR3 regions from genomic DNA. Regarding the original processing steps: The number of nucleated cells in each sample was estimated by amplification of reference gene primers within the assay. To quantify the absolute abundance of each unique TCRbeta CDR3 rearrangement, sequence reads were collapsed and filtered. Productive Simpson clonality was computed per sample as the square root of Simpson's diversity index over productive rearrangements. TCRdb carries this immuneACCESS record with in-frame sequences only. Its versions omit some clonotypes, under half of them owing to an unresolved V gene in the studies checked, with the rest unexplained. D and trimming were read from the DNA, whereas the V and J calls and clone size are those reported in that table. The sample contains about 190,000 clones, around 85% of them found a single time. 1.1% of the sample is in the top ten clones.

This sample was included in a study of blood T cell repertoires in COVID-19 (TCRdb year 2020). Concerning the study at large: Samples from collaborators originated in the United States, Italy and Spain and spanned both the acute and convalescent phases of COVID-19. Deeply sampled blood TCRbeta repertoires from subjects exposed to, actively infected with, or recovered from COVID-19 were included in the dataset. The repertoires were made available in a free public database intended to serve as a resource for research on the immune response to SARS-CoV-2. The prospective study material was composed of cDNA or gDNA derived from T cells, B-cell-depleted T cells, or PBMCs. Samples came from the ongoing ImmuneRACE study (first 160 participants) plus 1,254 subjects from 6 global collaborators. Sample metadata almost always included a de-identified subject ID, COVID-19 status, age in years and sex. Where available, HLA class I and class II types were taken from metadata supplied by the sample provider and were not determined by assay-based typing. Broad study findings and their caveats: The amount of clinical and demographic metadata varied by source and participant and was provided uncurated.

V is trimmed back by 3 bases and J by 6 bases, and the junction contains 8 bases that no gene match accounts for. From the cysteine through the phenylalanine, the CDR3 covers 15 amino acids. The retained sequence is limited to the CDR3, 45 bases, with the frame set at the first base. Sequences MNHNS (CDR1) and SASEGT (CDR2) are obtained from the germline V gene. Recombination joined TRBV6-1 with TRBJ1-5; 7 bases in the junction line up with TRBD1. Material: peripheral blood. The sequence came from a young man with acute or convalescent COVID-19. The DNA sequence follows: TGTGCCAGCAGTGAGGAACAGGGGTCCCCTCAGCCCCAGCATTTT. Its translation reads: CASSEEQGSPQPQHF.